A selection of T cell receptor beta chains follows, all from one sample in a study of T cell changes during pregnancy in multiple sclerosis. Here immunoSEQ multiplex PCR was the method, and the copy in TCRdb shows in-frame clones only, minus some. The sample records 50,000 to 65,000 clones, roughly 87% being singletons. Sequenced material: peripheral blood, taken in the third trimester of pregnancy. The source of these receptors is a female donor in good health, enrolled as a control in a pregnancy study. Both conserved end residues are part of each CDR3. A D gene is named only where the DNA matches it firmly. Rows give clone size only sometimes, using once, few, many, or a class for an expanded clone.

v_gene	abundance	d_gene	j_gene	CDR3nt	CDR3aa
TRBV13	NA	NA	TRBJ2-1	TGTGCCAGCAGCCGCAGGAGGGCCGGGGCTGAGCAGTTCTTC	CASSRRRAGAEQFF
TRBV4-1	NA	TRBD2	TRBJ2-7	TGCGCCAGCAGCCTAGAAATTCCGGGACTAGCGGGAGTGGGGTCCTACGAGCAGTACTTC	CASSLEIPGLAGVGSYEQYF
TRBV4-3	NA	NA	TRBJ2-3	TGCGCCAGCAGCCAAGAACTTGCTAAAGGGGCAGATACGCAGTATTTT	CASSQELAKGADTQYF
TRBV6-6	NA	TRBD2	TRBJ2-7	TGTGCCAGCAGTGACCGTAGCGGGGGGACCTACGAGCAGTACTTC	CASSDRSGGTYEQYF
TRBV5-1	NA	TRBD2	TRBJ2-2	TGCGCCAGCAGCTTGGCCGGAGGAAGTGGGAGGGGTATGGACACCGGGGAGCTGTTTTTT	CASSLAGGSGRGMDTGELFF
TRBV4-3	NA	NA	TRBJ1-2	TGCGCCAGCAGCTATGGCCAGGACACGGACTATGGCTACACCTTC	CASSYGQDTDYGYTF
TRBV20-1	NA	NA	TRBJ1-1	TGCAGTGCTACAAGGACAGTTCGGGCTTTCTTT	CSATRTVRAFF
TRBV11-2	NA	TRBD1	TRBJ1-1	TGTGCCAGCAGCTTTGTTACAGGGGCGAACACTGAAGCTTTCTTT	CASSFVTGANTEAFF
TRBV7-2	NA	NA	TRBJ1-1	TGTGCCAGCAGCCAGCAGGGTGTGGGCACTGAAGCTTTCTTT	CASSQQGVGTEAFF
TRBV27	NA	TRBD1	TRBJ1-1	TGTGCCAGCAGTCCCCGGACAGGGGGTCTGTACGACACTGAAGCTTTCTTT	CASSPRTGGLYDTEAFF
TRBV21-1	NA	NA	TRBJ2-4	TGTGCCACCCTCAGGGTACTAGCCAAAAACATTCAGTACTTC	CATLRVLAKNIQYF
TRBV6-1	NA	TRBD1	TRBJ1-5	TGTGCCAGCAGTTCGACAGGGATGCCCAATCAGCCCCAGCATTTT	CASSSTGMPNQPQHF
TRBV10-3	NA	NA	TRBJ1-1	TGTGCCATCAAAGAGGAAATGAACACTGAAGCTTTCTTT	CAIKEEMNTEAFF
TRBV2	once	TRBD1	TRBJ1-5	TGTGCCAGCAAGGGGGCAGGTCTTGATCAGCCCCAGCATTTT	CASKGAGLDQPQHF
TRBV13	NA	TRBD1	TRBJ2-2	TGTGCCAGCAGCATGACGGGACAGTCCCCAACTGGGGAGCTGTTTTTT	CASSMTGQSPTGELFF
TRBV5-6	NA	NA	TRBJ1-5	TGTGCCAGCAGCTCATACGGTGTTCAGCCCCAGCATTTT	CASSSYGVQPQHF
TRBV5-6	NA	TRBD1	TRBJ1-1	TGTGCCAGCAGCACCAACAGGGGCGGAAGGGGCACTGAAGCTTTCTTT	CASSTNRGGRGTEAFF
TRBV10-3	NA	NA	TRBJ2-7	TGTGCCATCAGTGAGTTAAACGAGCAGTACTTC	CAISELNEQYF
TRBV6-1	NA	TRBD1	TRBJ1-4	TGTGCCAGCCGACAGGGAACAAATGAAAAACTGTTTTTT	CASRQGTNEKLFF
TRBV4-3	once	NA	TRBJ1-2	TGCGCCAGCAGCCAAGTAACAGGACAGTCCTATGGCTACACCTTC	CASSQVTGQSYGYTF
TRBV7-9	NA	TRBD2	TRBJ2-7	TGTGCCAGCAGCTTAACCGCTAGCGGGACTCCACGGGAGCAGTACTTC	CASSLTASGTPREQYF
TRBV28	NA	NA	TRBJ1-5	TGTGCCAGCTCTGGGGGGGCTTGGCAGCCCCAGCATTTT	CASSGGAWQPQHF
TRBV5-6	NA	NA	TRBJ1-1	TGTGCCAGCAGCTTGGTTGAGGCAGGGGCCACTGAAGCTTTCTTT	CASSLVEAGATEAFF
TRBV15	NA	TRBD2	TRBJ2-3	TGTGCCACCAGCAAAGCGGGGAGCACAGATACGCAGTATTTT	CATSKAGSTDTQYF
TRBV10-3	NA	TRBD2	TRBJ2-1	TGTGCCATCAGTGATCGGGGACTACCCGTCGATGAGCAGTTCTTC	CAISDRGLPVDEQFF
TRBV21-1	NA	NA	TRBJ1-1	TGTGCCAGCAGCAATTCCGTCTATGCCCGATCAGGGCCAGGGGATTGCACTGAAGCTTTCTTT	CASSNSVYARSGPGDCTEAFF
TRBV29-1	NA	NA	TRBJ2-7	TGCAGCGTTGAAGAATTTTCGGCTAGCCCCGAGCAGTACTTC	CSVEEFSASPEQYF
TRBV7-7	NA	TRBD2	TRBJ2-3	TGTGCCAGCAGCCCGCTAGCGGGAGTGGCAGATACGCAGTATTTT	CASSPLAGVADTQYF